This T cell receptor (beta chain) was recorded in a study of shared clonotypes between healthy human individuals. On the study more broadly: Each donor contributed plates that comprised three CD4 naive, three CD4 memory, two CD8 naive and one CD8 memory.

In its sample, this clone was seen a few times. Sequencing used immunoSEQ multiplex PCR; TCRdb keeps in-frame clones, though not all of them. Of about 1 million clones listed, about three quarters were seen once; the top ten hold about 1.5%. Germline assignment: CDR1 SGHVS and CDR2 FNYEAQ. V lost 5 bases, J lost 7 bases, and 9 bases lay in between. The CDR3 has 12 residues. The receptor was derived from a man aged 18 to 35 in good health. The chain is built from TRBV7-6 and TRBJ2-1; the D is unclear. The sequenced sample consisted of memory CD4+ T cells sorted from blood. Noted subset: CD45RA-negative fraction. CDR3 amino acids: CASSGVMNEQFF. The DNA for the CDR3 is TGTGCCAGCAGCGGGGTAATGAATGAGCAGTTCTTC.